The T cell receptor (beta chain) described here comes from a study of cytomegalovirus exposure and HLA in healthy donors. Broader study findings: A few CMV-associated chains proved CMV antigen-specific in vitro. A later analysis linked a missense DCLRE1C variant to TCR beta V- and J-gene trimming. According to a later analysis, donors in an Asian-associated ancestry cluster reportedly had fewer N-insertions than the approximately 620-donor mean.

Germline V gene sequence: CDR1 MGHDK, CDR2 SYGVNS. Trimming cost V 8 bases and J 2 bases, with 11 bases left between them. CDR3 length equals 13 residues. Sampled while nominally healthy, donors likely had unrecorded immune exposures. As regards this clone: Its antigen is not identified.

PCR used 60 Vbeta primers and 13 Jbeta primers. TCRdb keeps only in-frame clones here, not all; method: immunoSEQ multiplex PCR. The table records roughly 84,000 clones, about 78% of them present only once. This chain joins TRBV25-1 and TRBJ2-3; the D gene is possibly TRBD2 (5 bases). The sequencing input was PBMCs. The sequence came from a male donor in good health and CMV-seropositive. The chain's CDR3 is CASSPTTTDTQYF. The CDR3 DNA is TGTGCCAGCTCTCCGACTACCACAGATACGCAGTATTTT. Together with reference TRBV25-1 and TRBJ2-3, the CDR3 gives the full variable domain: EADIYQTPRYLVIGTGKKITLECSQTMGHDKMYWYQQDPGMELHLIHYSYGVNSTEKGDLSSESTVSRIRTEHFPLTLESARPSHTSQYLCASSPTTTDTQYFGPGTRLTVL.